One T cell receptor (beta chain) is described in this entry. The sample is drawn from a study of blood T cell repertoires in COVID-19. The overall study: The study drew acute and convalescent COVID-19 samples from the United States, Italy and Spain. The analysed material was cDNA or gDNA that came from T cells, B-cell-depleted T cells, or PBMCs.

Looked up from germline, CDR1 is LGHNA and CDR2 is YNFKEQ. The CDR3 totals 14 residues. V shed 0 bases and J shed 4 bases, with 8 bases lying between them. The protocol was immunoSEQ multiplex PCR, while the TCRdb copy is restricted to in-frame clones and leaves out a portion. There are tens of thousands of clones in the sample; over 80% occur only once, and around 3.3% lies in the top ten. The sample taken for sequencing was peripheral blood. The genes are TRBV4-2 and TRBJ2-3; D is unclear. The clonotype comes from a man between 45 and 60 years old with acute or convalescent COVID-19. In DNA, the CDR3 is TGTGCCAGCAGCCAAGAATTTCCGGCAGATACGCAGTATTTT. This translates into CASSQEFPADTQYF.